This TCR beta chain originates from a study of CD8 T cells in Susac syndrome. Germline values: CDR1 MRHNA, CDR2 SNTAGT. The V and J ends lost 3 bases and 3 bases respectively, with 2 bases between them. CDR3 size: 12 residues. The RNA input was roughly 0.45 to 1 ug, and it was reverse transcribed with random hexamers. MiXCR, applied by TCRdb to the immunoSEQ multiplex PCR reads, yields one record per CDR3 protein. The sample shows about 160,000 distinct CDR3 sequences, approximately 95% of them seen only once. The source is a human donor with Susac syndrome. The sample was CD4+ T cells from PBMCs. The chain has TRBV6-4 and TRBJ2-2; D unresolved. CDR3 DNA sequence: TGTGCCAGCAGTGATTACACCGGGGAGCTGTTTTTT. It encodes CASSDYTGELFF.